Presented here are 5 T cell receptor beta chains from one specimen sequenced in a study of T cell responses to AZD1222 COVID-19 vaccine. Measured with immunoSEQ multiplex PCR; TCRdb has only the in-frame clones, and not every one. The sample holds over 100,000 clones, around 83% seen once. Source: peripheral blood, taken on day 0 of AZD1222 vaccination. The receptors shown here come from an adult in good health.

This chain joins TRBV9 and TRBJ1-5, with unresolved D. V was clipped by 0 bases and J by 1 base, with 11 bases between them. CDR3 size: 16 residues. Germline V gene data show CDR1 as SGDLS and CDR2 as YYNGEE. The chain's CDR3 is CASSVEEAESNQPQHF. Here the CDR3 DNA reads TGTGCCAGCAGCGTAGAAGAGGCGGAGAGCAATCAGCCCCAGCATTTT.

The J gene is TRBJ2-4, the V gene TRBV4-2; 7 positions match TRBD2. The ends lost 1 base at V and 0 bases at J; junction bases unmatched: 3. CDR3 length equals 16 residues. Germline V gives CDR1 LGHNA, CDR2 YNFKEQ. The CDR3 DNA is TGTGCCAGCAGCCAAGCGGCGGGAGAAGCCAAAAACATTCAGTACTTC. This encodes CASSQAAGEAKNIQYF.

This clone was picked up one time. This rearrangement joins TRBV10-2 to TRBJ2-5; D is possibly TRBD1 (5 bases). V was trimmed by 6 bases and J by 2 bases, leaving 13 bases between them. This CDR3 region has 14 residues. Germline-derived CDR1 and CDR2 are WSHSY and SAAADI. The CDR3 loop reads CASRDPGIQETQYF. CDR3 DNA: TGCGCCAGCAGAGATCCAGGGATTCAAGAGACCCAGTACTTC.

The J gene is TRBJ1-2, the V gene TRBV27; perhaps TRBD1 as D (5 bases). In germline, CDR1 is MNHEY, CDR2 SMNVEV (reference sequence). Trimming removed 6 bases from V and 2 bases from J, with 19 bases in between. The CDR3 is 16 amino acids. CDR3 protein: CASSSLQGRANYGYTF. The DNA of the CDR3 is TGTGCCAGCAGCAGCCTCCAGGGCAGGGCCAACTATGGCTACACCTTC.

CDR3 coding DNA: TGTGCCAGCAGCCGAGGGCCCAGCACTGAAGCTTTCTTT. The encoded protein is CASSRGPSTEAFF. The chain recombines TRBV5-4 with TRBJ1-1; D is uncertain. Germline loops: CDR1 SGHNT, CDR2 YYREEE (reference sequence). The CDR3 has 13 amino acids. Trimming stripped 4 bases from V and 4 bases from J, with 11 bases between. Combining the CDR3 with reference TRBV5-4 and TRBJ1-1 gives the whole variable domain ETGVTQSPTHLIKTRGQQVTLRCSSQSGHNTVSWYQQALGQGPQFIFQYYREEENGRGNFPPRFSGLQFPNYSSELNVNALELDDSALYLCASSRGPSTEAFFGQGTRLTVV.